The next 9 T cell receptor beta chains were all read from a single sample in a study of beta chain features in type 1 diabetes. Expressed TCRB transcripts got sequenced, as all isolated RNA was reverse transcribed. The assay was immunoSEQ multiplex PCR, and TCRdb's table has in-frame clones only and misses some. The table shows 300,000 to 400,000 clones, with roughly 14% occurring only once. No cognate antigen is known for these TCRs. Study-wide results and caveats: Moderately but significantly shorter TCRB CDR3s were found in Type 1 diabetes patients in all four CD4+ subsets.

Sequenced material: naive CD4+ T cells from blood. The receptors derive from a woman in her late teens or twenties with type 1 diabetes.

This clone was seen only a few times. This chain joins TRBV11-3 and TRBJ2-3; 9 bases fit TRBD2. Germline V gives CDR1 SGHNT, CDR2 YENEEA. V lost 5 bases to trimming and J lost 3 bases; unmatched junction nucleotides: 9. This CDR3 contains 16 residues. The CDR3 sequence is CASSPGTSGLTDTQYF. The CDR3 bases are TGTGCCAGCAGCCCCGGTACTAGCGGGCTAACAGATACGCAGTATTTT.

This clone showed up just a few times. This chain links TRBV2 with TRBJ2-6, with a weak D call TRBD1 (5 bases). Trimming shortened V by 3 bases and J by 0 bases, and 12 bases separated the two germline ends. The length of the CDR3 is 17 residues. Per germline, CDR1 SNHLY and CDR2 FYNNEI. The CDR3 DNA reads TGTGCCAGCAGTGAGGCAGGGATCCGCTCTGGGGCCAACGTCCTGACTTTC. Translation: CASSEAGIRSGANVLTF.

The genes are TRBV19 and TRBJ2-3; TRBD2 might be the D (6 bases). There are 16 residues in the CDR3. Germline V gene lookup returns CDR1 LNHDA and CDR2 SQIVND (reference sequence). V was trimmed by 3 bases and J by 0 bases, leaving 13 bases between them. The CDR3 bases are TGTGCCAGTAGTATTCGCGGAGGGAGCAGCACAGATACGCAGTATTTT. Its protein is CASSIRGGSSTDTQYF.

The chain recombines TRBV27 with TRBJ2-5, with D uncertain. Germline-derived CDR1 and CDR2 are MNHEY and SMNVEV (reference sequence). The CDR3 consists of 11 residues. V gave up 7 bases and J gave up 1 base, with 4 bases separating them. The CDR3 DNA reads as TGTGCCAGCACCTTCCAAGAGACCCAGTACTTC. It specifies CASTFQETQYF.

The V call is TRBV6-1, the J call TRBJ2-1; D perhaps matches TRBD1 (5 bases). V shed 5 bases and J shed 6 bases, with 14 bases lying between them. The CDR3 consists of 14 residues. Germline V CDR1 and CDR2: MNHNS, SASEGT. CDR3 loop: CASSSSREANEQFF. The CDR3 DNA reads TGTGCCAGCAGTTCTTCCAGGGAAGCCAATGAGCAGTTCTTC.

Notes on this clone: The same CDR3 can be traced to other DNA sequences in this sample. V is TRBV9 and J is TRBJ2-7, with TRBD1 as a possible D gene (5 bases). The CDR3 covers 14 residues. Germline lookup yields CDR1 SGDLS and CDR2 YYNGEE. V was clipped by 2 bases and J by 0 bases, with 9 bases between them. The CDR3 bases are TGTGCCAGCAGCGTCACAGGTAGCTCCTACGAGCAGTACTTC. Its translation: CASSVTGSSYEQYF.

This clone appeared a few times. The rearrangement joins TRBV7-2 to TRBJ2-7; D is unclear. Per germline, CDR1 SGHTA and CDR2 FQGNSA. The CDR3 totals 14 residues. Trimming removed 1 base from V and 6 bases from J, with 13 bases in between. The CDR3 DNA reads TGTGCCAGCAGCTTAGGAGCAGATGGGCGCGAGCAGTACTTC. As protein: CASSLGADGREQYF.

This chain joins TRBV5-4 and TRBJ2-3, with a weak D call TRBD2 (6 bases). Per germline, CDR1 SGHNT and CDR2 YYREEE (reference sequence). V was cut by 6 bases and J by 2 bases, with 19 bases left in between. CDR3 length: 16 residues. The CDR3 loop reads CASTTWGVRPTDTQYF. The CDR3 DNA follows: TGTGCCAGCACCACTTGGGGGGTCAGGCCCACAGATACGCAGTATTTT.

The V gene is TRBV19, the J gene TRBJ2-1; possibly TRBD1 for D (5 bases). The V gene lost 1 base and the J gene lost 4 bases, with 14 bases spanning the gap. Germline lookup yields CDR1 LNHDA and CDR2 SQIVND (reference sequence). CDR3 length equals 16 residues. Here the CDR3 reads CASSIGQLHPYNEQFF. The CDR3 nucleotides read TGTGCCAGTAGTATAGGACAGCTCCACCCTTACAATGAGCAGTTCTTC.